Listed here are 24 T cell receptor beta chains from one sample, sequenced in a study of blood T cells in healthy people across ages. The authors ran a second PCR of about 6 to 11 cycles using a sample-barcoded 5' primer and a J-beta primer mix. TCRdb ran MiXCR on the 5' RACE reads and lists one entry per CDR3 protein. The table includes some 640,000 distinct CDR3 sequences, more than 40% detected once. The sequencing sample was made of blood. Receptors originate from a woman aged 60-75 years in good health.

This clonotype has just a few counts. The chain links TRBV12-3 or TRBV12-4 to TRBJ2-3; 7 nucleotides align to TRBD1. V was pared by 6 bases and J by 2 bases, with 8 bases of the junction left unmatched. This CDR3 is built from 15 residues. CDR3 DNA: TGTGCCAGCAGAGGGACAGTCGAGTCCACAGATACGCAGTATTTT. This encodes CASRGTVESTDTQYF.

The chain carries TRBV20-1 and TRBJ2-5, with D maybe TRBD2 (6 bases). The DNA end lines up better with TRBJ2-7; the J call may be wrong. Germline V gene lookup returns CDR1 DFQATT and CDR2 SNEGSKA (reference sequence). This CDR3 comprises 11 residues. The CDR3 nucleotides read TGCAGTGCTAACGGGGGCTACGAGCAGTACTTC. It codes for CSANGGYEQYF.

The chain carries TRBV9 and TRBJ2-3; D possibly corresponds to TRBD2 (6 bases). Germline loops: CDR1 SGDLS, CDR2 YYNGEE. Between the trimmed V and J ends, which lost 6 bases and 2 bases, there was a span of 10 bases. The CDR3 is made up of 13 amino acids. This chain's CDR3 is CASTRGDTDTQYF. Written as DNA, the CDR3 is TGTGCCAGCACGCGGGGAGACACAGATACGCAGTATTTT.

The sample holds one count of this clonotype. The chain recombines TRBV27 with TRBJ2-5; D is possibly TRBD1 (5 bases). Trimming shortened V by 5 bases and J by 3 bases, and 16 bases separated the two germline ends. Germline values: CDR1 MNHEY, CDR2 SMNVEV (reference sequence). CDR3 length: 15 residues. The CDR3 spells CASSPTWGREETQYF. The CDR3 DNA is TGTGCCAGCAGTCCAACATGGGGCAGGGAAGAGACCCAGTACTTC.

The CDR3 coding sequence is TGCGCCAGCAGGATAGAAAGTAGCACAGATACGCAGTATTTT. Translating it yields CASRIESSTDTQYF. The chain recombines TRBV5-1 with TRBJ2-3; unclear D gene. The CDR3 is 14 residues long. V was pared by 5 bases and J by 0 bases, with 10 bases between. Germline CDR1 reads SGHRS; CDR2 reads YFSETQ.

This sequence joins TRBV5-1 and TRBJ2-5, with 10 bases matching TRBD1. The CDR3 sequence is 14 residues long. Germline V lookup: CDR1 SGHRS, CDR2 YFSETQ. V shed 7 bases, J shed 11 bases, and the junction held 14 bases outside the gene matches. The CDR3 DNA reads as TGCGCCAGCGGATACGGGACAGGGGTGGAAGAGCAGTACTTC. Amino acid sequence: CASGYGTGVEEQYF.

The CDR3 loop reads CASSHGTSPGETQYF. In DNA form, the CDR3 reads TGTGCCAGCAGCCACGGGACTAGTCCGGGAGAGACCCAGTACTTC. V usage is TRBV6-2 or TRBV6-3 and J usage is TRBJ2-5; 8 nucleotides match TRBD2. Germline V gene data show CDR1 as MNHEY and CDR2 as SVGEGT. The CDR3 loop spans 15 amino acids. After removal of 6 bases from V and 4 bases from J, the junction contained 10 bases not matched to a gene.

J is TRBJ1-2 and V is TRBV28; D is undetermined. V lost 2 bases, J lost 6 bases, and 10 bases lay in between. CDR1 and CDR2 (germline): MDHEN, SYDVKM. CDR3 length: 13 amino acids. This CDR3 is CASSLRASDGYTF. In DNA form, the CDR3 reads TGTGCCAGCAGTTTAAGAGCATCGGATGGCTACACCTTC.

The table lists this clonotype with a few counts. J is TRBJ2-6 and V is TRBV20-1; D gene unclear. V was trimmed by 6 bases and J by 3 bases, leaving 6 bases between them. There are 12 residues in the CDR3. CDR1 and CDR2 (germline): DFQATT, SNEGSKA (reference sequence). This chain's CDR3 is CSANGGANVLTF. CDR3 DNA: TGCAGTGCAAATGGTGGGGCCAACGTCCTGACTTTC.

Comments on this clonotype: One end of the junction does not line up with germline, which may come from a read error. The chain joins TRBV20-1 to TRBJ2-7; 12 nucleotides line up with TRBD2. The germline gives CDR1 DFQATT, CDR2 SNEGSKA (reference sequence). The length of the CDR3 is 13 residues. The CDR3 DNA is TGCAGTGCACAGGGACTAGCGGGCTACGGGCAGTACTTC. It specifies CSAQGLAGYGQYF.

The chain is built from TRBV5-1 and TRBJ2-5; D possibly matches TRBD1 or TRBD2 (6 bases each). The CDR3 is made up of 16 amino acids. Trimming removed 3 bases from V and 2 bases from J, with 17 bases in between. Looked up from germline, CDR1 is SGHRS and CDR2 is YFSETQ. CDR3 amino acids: CASSWGAVGAQETQYF. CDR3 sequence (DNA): TGCGCCAGCAGCTGGGGGGCGGTTGGCGCTCAAGAGACCCAGTACTTC.

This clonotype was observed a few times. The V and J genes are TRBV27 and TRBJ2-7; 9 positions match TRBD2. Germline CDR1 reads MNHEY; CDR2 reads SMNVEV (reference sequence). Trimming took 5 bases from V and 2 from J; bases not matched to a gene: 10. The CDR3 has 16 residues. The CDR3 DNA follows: TGTGCCAGCAGTCTTATAGCGGGAGAATCGACCTACGAGCAGTACTTC. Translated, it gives CASSLIAGESTYEQYF.

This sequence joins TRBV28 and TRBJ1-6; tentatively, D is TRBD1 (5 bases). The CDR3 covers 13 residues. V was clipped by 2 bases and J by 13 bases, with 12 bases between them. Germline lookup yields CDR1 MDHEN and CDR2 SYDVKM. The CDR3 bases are TGTGCCAGCAGTTTAGGGGGATCAGGGCCCCTCCACTTT. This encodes CASSLGGSGPLHF.

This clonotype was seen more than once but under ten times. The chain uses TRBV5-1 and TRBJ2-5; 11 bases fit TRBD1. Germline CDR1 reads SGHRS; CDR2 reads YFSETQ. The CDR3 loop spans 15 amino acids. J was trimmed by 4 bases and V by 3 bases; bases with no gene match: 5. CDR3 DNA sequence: TGCGCCAGCAGCTCCGGGACAGGGGGGTTAGAGACCCAGTACTTC. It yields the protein CASSSGTGGLETQYF.

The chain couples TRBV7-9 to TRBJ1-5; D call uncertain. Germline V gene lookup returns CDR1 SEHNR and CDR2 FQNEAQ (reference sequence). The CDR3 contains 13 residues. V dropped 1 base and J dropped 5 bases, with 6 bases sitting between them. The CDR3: CASSLEVDQPQHF. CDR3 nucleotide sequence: TGTGCCAGCAGCTTAGAGGTGGATCAGCCCCAGCATTTT.

CDR3 residues: CASSTGRGGNQPQHF. CDR3 bases: TGTGCCAGCAGCACCGGGCGGGGAGGCAATCAGCCCCAGCATTTT. The gene calls are TRBV9 and TRBJ1-5; D is uncertain. This CDR3 has 15 residues. Germline CDR1 is SGDLS and CDR2 is YYNGEE. The V end lost 4 bases, the J end lost 2 bases, and 13 bases lay between the germline ends.

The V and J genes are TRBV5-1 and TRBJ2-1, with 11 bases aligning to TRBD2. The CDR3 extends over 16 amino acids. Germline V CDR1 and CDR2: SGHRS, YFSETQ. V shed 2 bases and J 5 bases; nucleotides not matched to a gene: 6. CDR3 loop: CASSFPSGRTDNEQFF. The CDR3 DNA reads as TGCGCCAGCAGCTTTCCTAGCGGGAGGACCGACAATGAGCAGTTCTTC. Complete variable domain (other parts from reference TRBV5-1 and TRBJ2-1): KAGVTQTPRYLIKTRGQQVTLSCSPISGHRSVSWYQQTPGQGLQFLFEYFSETQRNKGNFPGRFSGRQFSNSRSEMNVSTLELGDSALYLCASSFPSGRTDNEQFFGPGTRLTVL.

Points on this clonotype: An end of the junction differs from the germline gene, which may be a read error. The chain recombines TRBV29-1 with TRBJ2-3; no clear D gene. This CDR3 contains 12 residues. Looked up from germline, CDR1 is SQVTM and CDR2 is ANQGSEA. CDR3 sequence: CSVEFSIDTQYF. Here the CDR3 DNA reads TGCAGCGTTGAATTCAGCATAGATACGCAGTATTTT.

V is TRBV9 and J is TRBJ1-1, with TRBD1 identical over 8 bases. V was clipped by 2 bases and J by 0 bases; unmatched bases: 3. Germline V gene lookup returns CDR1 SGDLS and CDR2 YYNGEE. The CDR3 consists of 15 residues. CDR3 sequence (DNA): TGTGCCAGCAGCGTGGAGGACAGGGTGAACACTGAAGCTTTCTTT. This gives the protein CASSVEDRVNTEAFF.

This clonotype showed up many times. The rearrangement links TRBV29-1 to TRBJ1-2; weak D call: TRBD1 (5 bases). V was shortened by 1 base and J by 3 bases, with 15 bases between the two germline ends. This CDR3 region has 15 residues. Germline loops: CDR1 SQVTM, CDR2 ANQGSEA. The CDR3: CSVEGQQSSDYGYTF. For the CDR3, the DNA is TGCAGCGTTGAAGGACAGCAGTCCAGTGACTATGGCTACACCTTC.

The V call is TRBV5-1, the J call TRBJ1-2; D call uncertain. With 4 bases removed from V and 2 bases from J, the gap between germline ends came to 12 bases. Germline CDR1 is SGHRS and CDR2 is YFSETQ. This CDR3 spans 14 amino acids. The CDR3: CASSPENWNYGYTF. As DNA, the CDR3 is TGCGCCAGCAGCCCCGAAAACTGGAACTATGGCTACACCTTC.

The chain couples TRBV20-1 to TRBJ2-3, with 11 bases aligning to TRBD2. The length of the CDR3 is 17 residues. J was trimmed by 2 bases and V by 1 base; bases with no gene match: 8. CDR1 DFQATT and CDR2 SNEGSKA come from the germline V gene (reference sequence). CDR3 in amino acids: CSARAGLAGGYTDTQYF. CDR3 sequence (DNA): TGCAGTGCTAGAGCGGGGCTAGCGGGAGGTTACACAGATACGCAGTATTTT.

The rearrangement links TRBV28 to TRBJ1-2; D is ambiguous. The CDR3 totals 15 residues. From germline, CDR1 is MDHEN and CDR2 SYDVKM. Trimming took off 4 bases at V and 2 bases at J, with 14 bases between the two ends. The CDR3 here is CASSSAWGFNYGYTF. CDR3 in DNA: TGTGCCAGCAGTTCGGCCTGGGGTTTCAACTATGGCTACACCTTC.

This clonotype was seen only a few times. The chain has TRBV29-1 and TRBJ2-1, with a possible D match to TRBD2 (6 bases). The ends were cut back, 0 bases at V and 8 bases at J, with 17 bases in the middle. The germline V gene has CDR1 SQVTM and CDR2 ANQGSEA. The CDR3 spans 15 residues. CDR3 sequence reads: CSVEDRGSPGDEQFF. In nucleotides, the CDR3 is TGCAGCGTTGAAGATCGGGGGAGTCCGGGGGATGAGCAGTTCTTC.